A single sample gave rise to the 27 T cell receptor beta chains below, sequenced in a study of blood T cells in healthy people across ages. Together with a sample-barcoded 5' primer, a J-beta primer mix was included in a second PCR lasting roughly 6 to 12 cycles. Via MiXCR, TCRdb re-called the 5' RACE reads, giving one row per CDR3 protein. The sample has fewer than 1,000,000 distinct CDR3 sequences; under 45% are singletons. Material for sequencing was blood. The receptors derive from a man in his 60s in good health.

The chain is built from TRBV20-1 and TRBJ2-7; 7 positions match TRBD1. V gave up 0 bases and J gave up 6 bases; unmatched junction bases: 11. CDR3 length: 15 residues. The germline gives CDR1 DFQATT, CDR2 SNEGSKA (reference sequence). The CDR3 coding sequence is TGCAGTGCTAGAGATACAGGGGATGGTCACGGCGAGCAGTACTTC. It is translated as CSARDTGDGHGEQYF.

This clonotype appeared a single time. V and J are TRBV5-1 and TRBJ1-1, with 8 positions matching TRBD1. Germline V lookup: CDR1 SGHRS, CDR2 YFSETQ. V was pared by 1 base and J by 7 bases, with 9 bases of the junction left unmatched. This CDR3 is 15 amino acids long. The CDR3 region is CASSLKAPGGGEAFF. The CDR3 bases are TGCGCCAGCAGCTTGAAGGCCCCAGGGGGCGGTGAAGCTTTCTTT.

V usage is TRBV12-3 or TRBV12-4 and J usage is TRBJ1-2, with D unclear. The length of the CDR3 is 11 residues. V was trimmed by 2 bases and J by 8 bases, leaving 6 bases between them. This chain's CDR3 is CASSLSPGYTF. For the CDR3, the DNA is TGTGCCAGCAGTTTAAGTCCCGGCTACACCTTC.

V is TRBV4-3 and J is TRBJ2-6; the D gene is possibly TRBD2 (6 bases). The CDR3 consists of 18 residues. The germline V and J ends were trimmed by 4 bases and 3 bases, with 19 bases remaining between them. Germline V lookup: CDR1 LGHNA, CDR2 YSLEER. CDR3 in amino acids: CASSRDSYGPYGANVLTF. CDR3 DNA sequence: TGCGCCAGCAGCCGGGACTCTTATGGCCCCTATGGGGCCAACGTCCTGACTTTC.

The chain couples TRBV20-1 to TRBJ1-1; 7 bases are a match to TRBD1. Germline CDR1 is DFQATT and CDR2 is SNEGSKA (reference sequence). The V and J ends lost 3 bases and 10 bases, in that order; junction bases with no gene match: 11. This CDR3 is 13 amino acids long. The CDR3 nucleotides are TGCAGTGCTAGTACGGGGAAGAGGGGGCGAGCTTTCTTT. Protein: CSASTGKRGRAFF.

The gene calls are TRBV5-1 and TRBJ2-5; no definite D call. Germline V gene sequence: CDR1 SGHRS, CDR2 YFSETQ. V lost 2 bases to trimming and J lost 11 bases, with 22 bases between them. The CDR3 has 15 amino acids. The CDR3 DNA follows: TGCGCCAGCAGCTTCGACACCATCTCCTACAATGAGCAGTACTTC. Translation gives CASSFDTISYNEQYF.

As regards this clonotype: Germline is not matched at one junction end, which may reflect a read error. CDR3 bases: TGCAGCGTGCGGACAGGGGCGAATTCACCCTTCCACTTT. This gives the protein CSVRTGANSPFHF. The V call is TRBV29-1, the J call TRBJ1-6, with 9 bases aligning to TRBD1. The length of the CDR3 is 13 residues. CDR1 and CDR2 (germline): SQVTM, ANQGSEA.

The CDR3 loop reads CASSVDGRNEQFF. CDR3 in DNA: TGCGCCAGCAGCGTGGATGGCCGGAATGAGCAGTTCTTC. V is TRBV5-1 and J is TRBJ2-1; no definite D call. The ends were cut back, 4 bases at V and 7 bases at J, with 12 bases in the middle. Germline V gene data show CDR1 as SGHRS and CDR2 as YFSETQ. The CDR3 consists of 13 residues.

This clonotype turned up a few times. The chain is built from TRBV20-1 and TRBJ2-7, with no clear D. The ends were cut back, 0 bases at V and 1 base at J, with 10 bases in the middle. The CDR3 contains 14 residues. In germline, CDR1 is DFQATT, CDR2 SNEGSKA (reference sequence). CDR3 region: CSARDGLNSYEQYF. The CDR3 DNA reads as TGCAGTGCTAGAGATGGGCTTAATTCCTACGAGCAGTACTTC.

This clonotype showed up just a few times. CDR3 residues: CASSAPGQGYNEQFF. The CDR3 bases are TGTGCCAGCAGTGCCCCCGGACAGGGGTACAATGAGCAGTTCTTC. The chain couples TRBV6-6 to TRBJ2-1; 9 bases agree with TRBD1. CDR1 is MNHNY and CDR2 is SVGAGI in the germline V gene (reference sequence). V was pared by 5 bases and J by 4 bases, with 6 bases of the junction left unmatched. The CDR3 sequence is 15 residues long.

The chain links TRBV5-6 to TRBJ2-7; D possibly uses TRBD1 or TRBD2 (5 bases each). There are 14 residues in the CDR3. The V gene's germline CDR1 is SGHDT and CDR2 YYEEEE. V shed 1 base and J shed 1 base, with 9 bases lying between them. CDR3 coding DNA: TGTGCCAGCAGCTTGTTCGGGGCGTCCTACGAGCAGTACTTC. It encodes CASSLFGASYEQYF. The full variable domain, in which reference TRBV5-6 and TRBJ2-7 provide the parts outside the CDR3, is DAGVTQSPTHLIKTRGQQVTLRCSPKSGHDTVSWYQQALGQGPQFIFQYYEEEERQRGNFPDRFSGHQFPNYSSELNVNALLLGDSALYLCASSLFGASYEQYFGPGTRLTVT.

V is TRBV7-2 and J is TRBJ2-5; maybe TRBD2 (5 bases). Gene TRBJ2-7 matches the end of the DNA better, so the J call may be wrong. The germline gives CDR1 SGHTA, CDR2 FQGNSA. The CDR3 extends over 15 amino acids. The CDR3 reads CASSLGPGLGYEQYF. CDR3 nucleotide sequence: TGTGCCAGCAGCTTAGGCCCGGGGTTAGGGTACGAGCAGTACTTC.

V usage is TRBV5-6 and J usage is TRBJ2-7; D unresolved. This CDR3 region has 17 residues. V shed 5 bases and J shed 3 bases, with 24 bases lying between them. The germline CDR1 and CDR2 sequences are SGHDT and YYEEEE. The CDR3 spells CASRASLAVNVDYEQYF. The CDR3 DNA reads TGTGCCAGCAGGGCGTCATTGGCAGTAAACGTGGACTACGAGCAGTACTTC.

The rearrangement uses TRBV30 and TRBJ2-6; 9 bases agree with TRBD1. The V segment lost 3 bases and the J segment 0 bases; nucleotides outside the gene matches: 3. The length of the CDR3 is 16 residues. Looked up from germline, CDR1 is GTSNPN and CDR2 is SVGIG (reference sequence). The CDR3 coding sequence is TGTGCCTGGAGAGGGACAGGGAACTCTGGGGCCAACGTCCTGACTTTC. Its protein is CAWRGTGNSGANVLTF.

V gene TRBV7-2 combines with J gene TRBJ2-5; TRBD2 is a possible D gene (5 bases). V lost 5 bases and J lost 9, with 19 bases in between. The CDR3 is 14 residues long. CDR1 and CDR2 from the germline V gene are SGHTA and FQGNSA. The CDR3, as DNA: TGTGCCAGCAGCCCGAGGACTTCGTACGTCGCCCAGTACTTC. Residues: CASSPRTSYVAQYF. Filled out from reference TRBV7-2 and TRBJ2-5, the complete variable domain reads GAGVSQSPSNKVTEKGKDVELRCDPISGHTALYWYRQSLGQGLEFLIYFQGNSAPDKSGLPSDRFSAERTGGSVSTLTIQRTQQEDSAVYLCASSPRTSYVAQYFGPGTRLLVL.

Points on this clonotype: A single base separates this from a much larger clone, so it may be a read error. The CDR3 DNA follows: TGTGCCAGCGGTGGGACAGGCTCCTACGAGCAGTACTTC. This translates into CASGGTGSYEQYF. This rearrangement joins TRBV12-3 or TRBV12-4 to TRBJ2-7; 8 bases match TRBD1. The CDR3 spans 13 residues. With V trimmed by 8 bases and J by 0 bases, 3 bases remained unmatched.

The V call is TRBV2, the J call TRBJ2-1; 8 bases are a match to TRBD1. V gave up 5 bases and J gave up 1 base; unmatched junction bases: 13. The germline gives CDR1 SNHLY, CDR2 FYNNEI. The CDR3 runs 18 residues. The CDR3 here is CASSTGTGGILSYNEQFF. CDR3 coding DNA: TGTGCCAGCAGTACCGGGACAGGAGGAATTTTGTCCTACAATGAGCAGTTCTTC.

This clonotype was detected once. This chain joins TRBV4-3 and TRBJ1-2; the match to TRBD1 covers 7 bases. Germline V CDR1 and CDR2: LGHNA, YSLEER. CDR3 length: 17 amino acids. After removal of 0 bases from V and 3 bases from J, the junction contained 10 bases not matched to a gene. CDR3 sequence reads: CASSQDRFGRGDYGYTF. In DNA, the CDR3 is TGCGCCAGCAGCCAAGATCGTTTCGGCAGGGGGGACTATGGCTACACCTTC.

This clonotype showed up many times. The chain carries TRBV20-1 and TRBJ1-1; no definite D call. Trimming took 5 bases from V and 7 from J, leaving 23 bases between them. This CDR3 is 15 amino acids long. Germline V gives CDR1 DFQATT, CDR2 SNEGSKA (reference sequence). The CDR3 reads CSAPRKVGSLSEAFF. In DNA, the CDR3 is TGCAGTGCTCCCCGGAAGGTCGGGAGCCTTAGTGAAGCTTTCTTT.

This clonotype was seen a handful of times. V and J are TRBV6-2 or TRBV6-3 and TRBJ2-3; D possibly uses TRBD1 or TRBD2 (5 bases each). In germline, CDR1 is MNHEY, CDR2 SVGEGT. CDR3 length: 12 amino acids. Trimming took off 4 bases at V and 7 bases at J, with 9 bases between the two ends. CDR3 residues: CASSLGENTQYF. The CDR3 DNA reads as TGTGCCAGCAGTTTGGGGGAGAATACGCAGTATTTT.

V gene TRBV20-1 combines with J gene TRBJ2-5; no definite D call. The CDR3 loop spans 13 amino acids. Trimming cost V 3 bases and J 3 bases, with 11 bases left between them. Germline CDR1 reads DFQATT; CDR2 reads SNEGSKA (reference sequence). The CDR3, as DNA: TGCAGTGCTAGGGATGCCCCGGAAGAGACCCAGTACTTC. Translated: CSARDAPEETQYF.

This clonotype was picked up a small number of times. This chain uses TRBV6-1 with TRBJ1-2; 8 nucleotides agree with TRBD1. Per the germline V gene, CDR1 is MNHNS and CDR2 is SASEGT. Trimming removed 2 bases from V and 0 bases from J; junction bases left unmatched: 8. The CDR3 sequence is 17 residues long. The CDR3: CASSELGTGSANYGYTF. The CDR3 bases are TGTGCCAGCAGTGAATTGGGGACAGGATCAGCTAACTATGGCTACACCTTC.

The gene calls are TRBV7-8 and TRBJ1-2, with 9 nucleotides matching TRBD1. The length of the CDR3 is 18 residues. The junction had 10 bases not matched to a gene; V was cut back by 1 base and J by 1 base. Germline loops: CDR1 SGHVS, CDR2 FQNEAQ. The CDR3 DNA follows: TGTGCCAGCAGCTTAGGGAGCCCAGGGACAGGGATTAACTATGGCTACACCTTC. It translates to CASSLGSPGTGINYGYTF.

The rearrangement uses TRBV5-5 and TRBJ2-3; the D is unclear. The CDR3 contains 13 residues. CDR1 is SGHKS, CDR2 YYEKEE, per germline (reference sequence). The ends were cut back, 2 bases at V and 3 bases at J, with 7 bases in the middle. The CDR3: CASSLEQTDTQYF. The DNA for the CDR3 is TGTGCCAGCAGCTTAGAACAGACAGATACGCAGTATTTT.

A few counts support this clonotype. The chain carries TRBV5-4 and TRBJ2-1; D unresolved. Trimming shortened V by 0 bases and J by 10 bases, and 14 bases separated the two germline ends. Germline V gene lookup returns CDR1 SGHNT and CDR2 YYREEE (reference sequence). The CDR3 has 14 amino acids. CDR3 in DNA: TGTGCCAGCAGCTTGGGTCTCCAGGATAACGAGCAGTTCTTC. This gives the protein CASSLGLQDNEQFF.

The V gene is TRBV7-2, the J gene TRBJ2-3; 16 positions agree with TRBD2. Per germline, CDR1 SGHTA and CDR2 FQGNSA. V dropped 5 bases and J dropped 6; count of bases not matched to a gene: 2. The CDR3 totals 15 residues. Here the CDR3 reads CASSEGLAGGDTQYF. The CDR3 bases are TGTGCCAGCAGCGAGGGACTAGCGGGGGGGGATACGCAGTATTTT.

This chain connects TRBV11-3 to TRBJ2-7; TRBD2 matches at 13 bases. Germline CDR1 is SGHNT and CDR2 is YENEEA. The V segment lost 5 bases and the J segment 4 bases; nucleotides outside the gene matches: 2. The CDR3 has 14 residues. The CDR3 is CASSGLAGEYEQYF. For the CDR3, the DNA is TGTGCCAGCAGCGGACTAGCGGGGGAATACGAGCAGTACTTC.